Shown below are 11 T cell receptor beta chains from a single sample sequenced in a study of neurological immune-mediated disorders. TCRdb re-analysed the 5' RACE reads in MiXCR, keeping a single row per CDR3 protein. The repertoire holds around 44,000 distinct CDR3 sequences, with about 15% as singletons. The sequencing input was CD4+ T cells from blood. The receptor source for this set is a woman in her fifties or sixties with HTLV-1-associated myelopathy (HAM/TSP).

The table lists this clonotype with many counts. CDR3 DNA: TGTGCCAGCAGCCCCGGGGGGAGGGGCACAGATACGCAGTATTTT. Translating gives CASSPGGRGTDTQYF. The chain combines TRBV5-5 with TRBJ2-3; TRBD2 matches at 7 bases. The CDR3 is 15 residues long. Unmatched junction bases numbered 6, after V lost 4 bases and J lost 1 base. Germline V gives CDR1 SGHKS, CDR2 YYEKEE (reference sequence).

In its sample, this clonotype was seen many times. The CDR3 loop reads CASSFRRGLDEQYF. The DNA of the CDR3 is TGTGCCAGCAGTTTTAGGCGGGGGCTGGACGAGCAGTACTTC. V and J are TRBV12-3 or TRBV12-4 and TRBJ2-7; perhaps TRBD2 as D (7 bases). This CDR3 region has 14 residues. Trimming cost V 3 bases and J 5 bases, with 14 bases left between them.

This clonotype was seen only a few times. The chain joins TRBV12-3 or TRBV12-4 to TRBJ2-7; tentative D call: TRBD1 (5 bases). V lost 3 bases and J lost 0, with 12 bases in between. This CDR3 comprises 15 residues. DNA for the CDR3: TGTGCCAGCAGTTTGGCAGGGTTGAGCTCCTACGAGCAGTACTTC. Translating it yields CASSLAGLSSYEQYF.

In its sample, this clonotype was seen many times. The rearrangement links TRBV20-1 to TRBJ2-3, with 11 bases that match TRBD2. With V trimmed by 3 bases and J by 1 base, 9 bases remained unmatched. CDR1 DFQATT and CDR2 SNEGSKA come from the germline V gene (reference sequence). The CDR3 loop spans 17 amino acids. DNA of the CDR3: TGCAGTGCTAGTGGGACTAGCGGATTTTCCGGCACAGATACGCAGTATTTT. This sequence encodes CSASGTSGFSGTDTQYF.

This clonotype was recorded at least ten times. The chain couples TRBV2 to TRBJ2-5; 8 bases line up with TRBD1. The CDR3 totals 15 residues. The junction had 10 bases not matched to a gene; V was cut back by 5 bases and J by 5 bases. The V gene's germline CDR1 is SNHLY and CDR2 FYNNEI. The DNA for the CDR3 is TGTGCCAGCAGTCTCGGGGCAGGGGGCAGGGAGACCCAGTACTTC. It encodes CASSLGAGGRETQYF.

This clonotype has ten or more counts. The CDR3 reads CAISVHRDEQYF. The CDR3, as DNA: TGTGCCATCAGTGTGCACCGGGACGAGCAGTACTTC. The chain couples TRBV10-3 to TRBJ2-7, with D unclear. Deletions cut 4 bases from V and 5 bases from J, with 9 bases between. The germline V gene has CDR1 ENHRY and CDR2 SYGVKD. The CDR3 covers 12 residues.

This clonotype was found many times. The chain is built from TRBV20-1 and TRBJ1-1, with TRBD1 identical over 7 bases. J gave up 1 base and V 4 bases, and 9 bases lay outside the gene matches. This CDR3 comprises 15 residues. CDR1 DFQATT and CDR2 SNEGSKA come from the germline V gene (reference sequence). CDR3 DNA: TGCAGTGCTAAGACAGGGCCCGGCGGGAACACTGAAGCTTTCTTT. Encoded protein: CSAKTGPGGNTEAFF.

This clonotype was counted at least ten times. The chain couples TRBV5-1 to TRBJ2-2; a weak D match, TRBD2 (5 bases). The germline V gene has CDR1 SGHRS and CDR2 YFSETQ. V was clipped by 4 bases and J by 1 base, with 8 bases between them. The CDR3 has 14 amino acids. The CDR3, as DNA: TGCGCCAGCAGCCCAGCGGTGAACACCGGGGAGCTGTTTTTT. Amino acids: CASSPAVNTGELFF.

This clonotype was counted ten times or more. V gene TRBV20-1 combines with J gene TRBJ2-5; D might be TRBD2 (6 bases). Trimming left V 0 bases short and J 5 bases short, with 13 bases between. The CDR3 totals 14 residues. CDR1 and CDR2 from the germline V gene are DFQATT and SNEGSKA (reference sequence). The CDR3 reads CSARDGGRSETQYF. In DNA form, the CDR3 reads TGCAGTGCTAGAGATGGGGGGAGGTCGGAGACCCAGTACTTC.

This clonotype was detected many times. The rearrangement uses TRBV5-1 and TRBJ1-1; a weak D match, TRBD1 (6 bases). The V gene's germline CDR1 is SGHRS and CDR2 YFSETQ. The V end lost 5 bases, the J end lost 5 bases, and 16 bases lay between the germline ends. The CDR3 totals 14 residues. As DNA, the CDR3 is TGCGCCAGCAGTCGGACGTCAGGGGCGACTGAAGCTTTCTTT. Protein: CASSRTSGATEAFF. Full variable domain (outside the CDR3, taken from reference TRBV5-1 and TRBJ1-1): KAGVTQTPRYLIKTRGQQVTLSCSPISGHRSVSWYQQTPGQGLQFLFEYFSETQRNKGNFPGRFSGRQFSNSRSEMNVSTLELGDSALYLCASSRTSGATEAFFGQGTRLTVV.

This clonotype was recorded many times. The V call is TRBV7-2, the J call TRBJ2-5; perhaps TRBD1 as D (6 bases). The CDR3 spans 13 residues. The germline V gene has CDR1 SGHTA and CDR2 FQGNSA. The ends were cut back, 4 bases at V and 1 base at J, with 7 bases in the middle. The CDR3 sequence is CASSWTAQETQYF. CDR3 bases: TGTGCCAGCAGCTGGACAGCCCAAGAGACCCAGTACTTC.